This T cell receptor beta chain was retrieved from a study of blood T cell repertoires in COVID-19. The wider study: Acute-phase and convalescent COVID-19 samples originated in the United States, Italy and Spain. Sources were T cells, B-cell-depleted T cells, or PBMCs; the material itself was cDNA or gDNA.

The germline V gene has CDR1 LNHDA and CDR2 SQIVND (reference sequence). The CDR3 covers 16 residues. Trimming removed 3 bases from V and 5 bases from J; junction bases left unmatched: 12. Methods used by the authors: Amplified reference gene primers provided the basis for estimating nucleated cell counts. Sequenced by immunoSEQ multiplex PCR; TCRdb stores in-frame clones only, minus some. For V, J and clone size, that table is used; D and trimming come from the DNA. Of 190,000 or so clones in the sample, approximately 87% were seen once. The gene calls are TRBV19 and TRBJ1-1; TRBD1 matches at 7 bases. The sequence came from a woman between 18 and 30 years old who had recovered from COVID-19. The sample was peripheral blood. CDR3 protein: CASSMGWVGGLTEAFF. CDR3 in DNA: TGTGCCAGTAGTATGGGTTGGGTAGGGGGCTTAACTGAAGCTTTCTTT.